This T cell receptor beta chain derives from a study of cytomegalovirus exposure and HLA in healthy donors. The germline V gene has CDR1 MNHEY and CDR2 SMNVEV (reference sequence). The V gene lost 0 bases and the J gene lost 2 bases, with 14 bases spanning the gap. The CDR3 contains 16 residues. PCR amplification relied on 60 Vbeta primers (plus 13 Jbeta primers). TCRdb's copy holds only in-frame clones and misses some; the assay was immunoSEQ multiplex PCR. The table shows over 100,000 clones, with about four fifths occurring only once. Sequencing input: PBMCs. The clonotype was recovered from a man aged 25-40 years in good health and CMV-seronegative. The chain carries TRBV27 and TRBJ2-7; a weak D match, TRBD2 (7 bases). The CDR3 loop is CASSLSSGGPPYEQYF. CDR3 bases: TGTGCCAGCAGTTTATCGTCGGGGGGCCCACCCTACGAGCAGTACTTC.